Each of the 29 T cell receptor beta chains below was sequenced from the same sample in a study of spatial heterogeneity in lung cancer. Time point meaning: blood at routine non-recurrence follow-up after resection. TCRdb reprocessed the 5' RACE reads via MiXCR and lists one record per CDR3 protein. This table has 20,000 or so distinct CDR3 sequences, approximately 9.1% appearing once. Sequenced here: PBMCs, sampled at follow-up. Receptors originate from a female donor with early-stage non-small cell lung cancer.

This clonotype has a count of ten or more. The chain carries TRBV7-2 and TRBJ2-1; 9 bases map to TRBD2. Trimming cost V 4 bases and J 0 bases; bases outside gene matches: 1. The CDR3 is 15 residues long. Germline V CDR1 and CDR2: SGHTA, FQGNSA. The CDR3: CASSSSGISYNEQFF. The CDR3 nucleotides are TGTGCCAGCAGCTCTAGCGGGATCTCCTACAATGAGCAGTTCTTC. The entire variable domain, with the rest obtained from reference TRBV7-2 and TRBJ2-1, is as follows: GAGVSQSPSNKVTEKGKDVELRCDPISGHTALYWYRQSLGQGLEFLIYFQGNSAPDKSGLPSDRFSAERTGGSVSTLTIQRTQQEDSAVYLCASSSSGISYNEQFFGPGTRLTVL.

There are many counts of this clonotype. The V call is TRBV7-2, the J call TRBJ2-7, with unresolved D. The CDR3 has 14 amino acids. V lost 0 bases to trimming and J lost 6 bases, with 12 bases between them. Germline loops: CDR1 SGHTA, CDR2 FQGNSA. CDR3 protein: CASSLALSPREQYF. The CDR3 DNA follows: TGTGCCAGCAGCTTAGCCCTGTCTCCGCGCGAGCAGTACTTC.

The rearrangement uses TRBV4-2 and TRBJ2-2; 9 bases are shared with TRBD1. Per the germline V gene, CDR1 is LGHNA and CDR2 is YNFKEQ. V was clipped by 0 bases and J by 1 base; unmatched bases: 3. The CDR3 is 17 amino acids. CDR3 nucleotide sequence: TGTGCCAGCAGCCAAGAGCCGGGACAGGGGAACACCGGGGAGCTGTTTTTT. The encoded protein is CASSQEPGQGNTGELFF.

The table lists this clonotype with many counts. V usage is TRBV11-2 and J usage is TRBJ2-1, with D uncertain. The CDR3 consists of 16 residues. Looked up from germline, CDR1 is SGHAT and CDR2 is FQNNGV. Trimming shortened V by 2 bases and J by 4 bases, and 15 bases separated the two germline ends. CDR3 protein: CASSLSWSSPYNEQFF. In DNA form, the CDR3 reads TGTGCCAGCAGCTTAAGCTGGAGCTCCCCGTACAATGAGCAGTTCTTC. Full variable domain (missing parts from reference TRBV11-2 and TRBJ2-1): EAGVAQSPRYKIIEKRQSVAFWCNPISGHATLYWYQQILGQGPKLLIQFQNNGVVDDSQLPKDRFSAERLKGVDSTLKIQPAKLEDSAVYLCASSLSWSSPYNEQFFGPGTRLTVL.

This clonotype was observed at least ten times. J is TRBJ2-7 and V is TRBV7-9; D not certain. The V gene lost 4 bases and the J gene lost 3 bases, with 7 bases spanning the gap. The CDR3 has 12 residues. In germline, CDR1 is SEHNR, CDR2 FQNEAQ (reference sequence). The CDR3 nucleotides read TGTGCCAGCAGCTCAAACATCTACGAGCAGTACTTC. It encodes CASSSNIYEQYF.

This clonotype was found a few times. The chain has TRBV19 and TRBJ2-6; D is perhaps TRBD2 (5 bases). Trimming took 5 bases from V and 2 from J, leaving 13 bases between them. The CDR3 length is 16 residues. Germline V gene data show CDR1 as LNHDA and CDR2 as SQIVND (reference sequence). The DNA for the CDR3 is TGTGCCAGTAGTCCCTGGTCCGGGGCTGGGGCCAACGTCCTGACTTTC. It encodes CASSPWSGAGANVLTF.

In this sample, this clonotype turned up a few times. Here the CDR3 reads CASSIGQGRYTGELFF. The CDR3 DNA reads TGTGCCAGTAGTATCGGGCAGGGGCGATACACCGGGGAGCTGTTTTTT. The chain is built from TRBV19 and TRBJ2-2; a weak D match, TRBD1 (6 bases). The CDR3 sequence is 16 residues long. The germline V gene has CDR1 LNHDA and CDR2 SQIVND (reference sequence). Trimming left V 3 bases short and J 3 bases short, with 14 bases between.

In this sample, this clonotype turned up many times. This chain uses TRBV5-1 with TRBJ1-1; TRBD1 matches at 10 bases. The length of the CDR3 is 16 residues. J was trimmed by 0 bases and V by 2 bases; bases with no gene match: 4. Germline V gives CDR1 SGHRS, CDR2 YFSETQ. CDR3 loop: CASSFGTGVMNTEAFF. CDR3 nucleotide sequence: TGCGCCAGCAGCTTTGGGACAGGGGTTATGAACACTGAAGCTTTCTTT.

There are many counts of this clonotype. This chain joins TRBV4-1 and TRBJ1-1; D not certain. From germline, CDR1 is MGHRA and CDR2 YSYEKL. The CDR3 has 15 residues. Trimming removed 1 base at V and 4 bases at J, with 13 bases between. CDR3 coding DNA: TGCGCCAGCAGCCAAGGGCTCACTCGCCCCACTGAAGCTTTCTTT. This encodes CASSQGLTRPTEAFF.

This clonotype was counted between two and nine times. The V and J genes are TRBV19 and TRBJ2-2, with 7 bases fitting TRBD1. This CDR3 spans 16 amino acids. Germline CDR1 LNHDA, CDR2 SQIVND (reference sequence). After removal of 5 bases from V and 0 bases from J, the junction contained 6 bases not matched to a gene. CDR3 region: CASSLGTAANTGELFF. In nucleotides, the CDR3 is TGTGCCAGTAGTCTAGGGACAGCCGCGAACACCGGGGAGCTGTTTTTT.

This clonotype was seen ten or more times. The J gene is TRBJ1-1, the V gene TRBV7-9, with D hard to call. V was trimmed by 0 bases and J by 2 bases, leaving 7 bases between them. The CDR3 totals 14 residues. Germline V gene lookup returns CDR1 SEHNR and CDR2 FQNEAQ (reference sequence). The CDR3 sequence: CASSLAGRNTEAFF. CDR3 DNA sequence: TGTGCCAGCAGCTTAGCGGGTCGCAACACTGAAGCTTTCTTT.

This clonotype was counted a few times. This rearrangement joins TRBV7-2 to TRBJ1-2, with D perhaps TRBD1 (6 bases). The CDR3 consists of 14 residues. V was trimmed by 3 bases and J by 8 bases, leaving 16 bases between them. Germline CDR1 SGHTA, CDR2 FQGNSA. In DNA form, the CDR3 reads TGTGCCAGCAGCTTGGACAGAAACCAGGAAGGCTACACCTTC. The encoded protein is CASSLDRNQEGYTF.

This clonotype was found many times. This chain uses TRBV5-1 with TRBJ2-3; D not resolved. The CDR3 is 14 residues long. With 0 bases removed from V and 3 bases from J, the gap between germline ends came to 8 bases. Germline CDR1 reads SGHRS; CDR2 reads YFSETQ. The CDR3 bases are TGCGCCAGCAGCTTGGCCCAGGAAACAGATACGCAGTATTTT. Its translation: CASSLAQETDTQYF.

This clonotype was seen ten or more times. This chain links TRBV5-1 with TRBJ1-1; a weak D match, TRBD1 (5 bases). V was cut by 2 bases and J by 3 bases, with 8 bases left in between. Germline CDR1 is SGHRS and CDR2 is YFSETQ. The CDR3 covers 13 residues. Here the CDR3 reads CASSFKGDTEAFF. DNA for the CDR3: TGCGCCAGCAGCTTTAAAGGGGACACTGAAGCTTTCTTT.

The CDR3 DNA is TGTGCCAGTAATGGGGGGATCCGGACCGGGGAGCTGTTTTTT. This codes for CASNGGIRTGELFF. This rearrangement joins TRBV19 to TRBJ2-2; D possibly corresponds to TRBD2 (6 bases). CDR1 is LNHDA, CDR2 SQIVND, per germline (reference sequence). V was trimmed by 7 bases and J by 5 bases, leaving 14 bases between them. The CDR3 sequence is 14 residues long.

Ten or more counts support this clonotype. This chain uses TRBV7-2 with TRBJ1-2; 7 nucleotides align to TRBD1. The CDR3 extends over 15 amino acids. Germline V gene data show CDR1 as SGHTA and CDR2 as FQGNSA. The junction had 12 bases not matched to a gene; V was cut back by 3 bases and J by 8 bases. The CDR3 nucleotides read TGTGCCAGCAGCTTTCGGCAGAACAGGGGAGGCGGCTACACCTTC. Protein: CASSFRQNRGGGYTF.

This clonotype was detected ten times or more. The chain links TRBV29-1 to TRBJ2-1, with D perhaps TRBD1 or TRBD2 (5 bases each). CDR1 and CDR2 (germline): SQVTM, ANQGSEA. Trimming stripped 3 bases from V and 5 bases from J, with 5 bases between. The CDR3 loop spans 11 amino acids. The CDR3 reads CSVEGDNEQFF. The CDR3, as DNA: TGCAGCGTTGAGGGGGACAATGAGCAGTTCTTC.

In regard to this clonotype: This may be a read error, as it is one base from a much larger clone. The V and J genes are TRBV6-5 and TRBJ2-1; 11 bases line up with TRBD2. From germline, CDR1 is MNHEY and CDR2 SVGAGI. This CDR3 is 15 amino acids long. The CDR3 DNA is TGTGCCAGCAGGGGTCTAGCGGGAGGTTACAATAAGCAGTTCTTC. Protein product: CASRGLAGGYNKQFF.

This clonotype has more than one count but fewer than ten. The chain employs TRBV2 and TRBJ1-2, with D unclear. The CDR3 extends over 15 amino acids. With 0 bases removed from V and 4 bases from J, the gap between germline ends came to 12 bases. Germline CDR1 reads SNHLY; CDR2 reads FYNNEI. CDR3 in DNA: TGTGCCAGCAGTGAAGCGCCCGGTTTTGGCTATGGCTACACCTTC. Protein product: CASSEAPGFGYGYTF. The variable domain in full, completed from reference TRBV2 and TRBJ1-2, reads EPEVTQTPSHQVTQMGQEVILRCVPISNHLYFYWYRQILGQKVEFLVSFYNNEISEKSEIFDDQFSVERPDGSNFTLKIRSTKLEDSAMYFCASSEAPGFGYGYTFGSGTRLTVV.

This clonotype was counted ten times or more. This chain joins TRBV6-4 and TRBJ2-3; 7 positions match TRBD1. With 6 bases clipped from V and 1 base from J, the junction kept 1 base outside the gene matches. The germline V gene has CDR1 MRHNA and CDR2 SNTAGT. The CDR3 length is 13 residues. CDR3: CASRGQGTDTQYF. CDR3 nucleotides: TGTGCCAGCAGAGGACAGGGCACAGATACGCAGTATTTT.

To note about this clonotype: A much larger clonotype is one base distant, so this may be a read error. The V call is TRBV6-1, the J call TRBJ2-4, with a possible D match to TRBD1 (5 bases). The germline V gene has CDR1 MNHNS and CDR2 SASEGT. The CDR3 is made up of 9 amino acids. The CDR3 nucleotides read TGTGCCACCCTAGACAGCCAGTGCTTC. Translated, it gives CATLDSQCF.

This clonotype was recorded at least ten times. In DNA, the CDR3 is TGTGCCAGCAGGTCGACAGGGCCCAATCAGCCCCAGCATTTT. Protein sequence: CASRSTGPNQPQHF. The rearrangement uses TRBV12-3 or TRBV12-4 and TRBJ1-5, with 7 nucleotides matching TRBD1. After removal of 6 bases from V and 3 bases from J, the junction contained 5 bases not matched to a gene. The CDR3 is made up of 14 amino acids.

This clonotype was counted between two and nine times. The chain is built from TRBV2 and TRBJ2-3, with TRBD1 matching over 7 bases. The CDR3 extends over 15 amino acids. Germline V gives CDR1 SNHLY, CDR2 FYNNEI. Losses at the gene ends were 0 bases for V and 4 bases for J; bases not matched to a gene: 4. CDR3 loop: CASSEARGRSDTQYF. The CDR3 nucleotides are TGTGCCAGCAGTGAAGCTAGGGGGCGGTCAGATACGCAGTATTTT.

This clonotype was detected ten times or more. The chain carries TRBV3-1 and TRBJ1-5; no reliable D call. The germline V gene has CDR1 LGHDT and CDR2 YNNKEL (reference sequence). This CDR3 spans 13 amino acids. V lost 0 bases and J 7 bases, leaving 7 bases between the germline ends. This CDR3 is CASSQDLSQPQHF. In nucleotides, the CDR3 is TGTGCCAGCAGCCAAGATCTCTCCCAGCCCCAGCATTTT.

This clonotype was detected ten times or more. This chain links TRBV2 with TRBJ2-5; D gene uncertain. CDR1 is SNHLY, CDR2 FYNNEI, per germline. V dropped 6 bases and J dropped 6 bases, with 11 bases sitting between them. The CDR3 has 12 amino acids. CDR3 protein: CASSQLAKTQYF. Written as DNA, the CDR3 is TGTGCCAGCAGCCAGTTGGCGAAGACCCAGTACTTC.

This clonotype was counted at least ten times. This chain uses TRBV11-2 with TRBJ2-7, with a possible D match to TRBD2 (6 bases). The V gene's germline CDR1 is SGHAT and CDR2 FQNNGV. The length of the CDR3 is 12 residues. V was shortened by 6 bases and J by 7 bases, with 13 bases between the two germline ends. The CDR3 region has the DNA TGTGCCAGCAGTACCATAGCGGTAGAGCAGTACTTC. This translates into CASSTIAVEQYF.

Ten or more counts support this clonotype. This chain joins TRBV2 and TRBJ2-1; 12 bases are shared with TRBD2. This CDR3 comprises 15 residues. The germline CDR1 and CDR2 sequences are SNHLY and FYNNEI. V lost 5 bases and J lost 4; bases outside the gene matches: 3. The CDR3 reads CASSRTSGGYNEQFF. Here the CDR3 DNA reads TGTGCCAGCAGTCGCACTAGCGGGGGGTACAATGAGCAGTTCTTC.

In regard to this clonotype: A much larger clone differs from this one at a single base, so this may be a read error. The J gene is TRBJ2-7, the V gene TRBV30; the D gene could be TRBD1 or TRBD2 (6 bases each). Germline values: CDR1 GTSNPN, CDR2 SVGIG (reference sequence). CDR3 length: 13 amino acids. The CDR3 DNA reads TGTGCCTGGTGGCGGGGTGGGGGCTACGAGCGGTACTTC. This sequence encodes CAWWRGGGYERYF. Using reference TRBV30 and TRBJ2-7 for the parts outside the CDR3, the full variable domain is SQTIHQWPATLVQPVGSPLSLECTVEGTSNPNLYWYRQAAGRGLQLLFYSVGIGQISSEVPQNLSASRPQDRQFILSSKKLLLSDSGFYLCAWWRGGGYERYFGPGTRLTVT.

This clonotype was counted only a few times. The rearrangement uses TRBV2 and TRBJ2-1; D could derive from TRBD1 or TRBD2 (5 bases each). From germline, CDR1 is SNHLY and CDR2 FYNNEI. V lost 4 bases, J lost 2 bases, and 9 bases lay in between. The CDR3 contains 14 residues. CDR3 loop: CASSGQGAYNEQFF. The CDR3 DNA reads TGTGCCAGCAGTGGGCAGGGAGCCTACAATGAGCAGTTCTTC. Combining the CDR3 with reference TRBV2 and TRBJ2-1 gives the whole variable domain EPEVTQTPSHQVTQMGQEVILRCVPISNHLYFYWYRQILGQKVEFLVSFYNNEISEKSEIFDDQFSVERPDGSNFTLKIRSTKLEDSAMYFCASSGQGAYNEQFFGPGTRLTVL.